The next 27 T cell receptor beta chains were all read from a single sample in a study of vaccination and CD4 T cells after COVID-19. With the Oncomine TCR Beta short-read assay, DNA from cultured CD4+ T cells was sequenced. TCRdb fed the PCR reads into MiXCR, producing one record per CDR3 protein. The sample contains 4,500 to 6,500 distinct CDR3 sequences, under 40% of which appear only once. Treatment noted: roughly 11-day PBMC culture with coronavirus spike peptide pools or control peptides (ViraFEST assay). Their antigens remain unidentified. The sample in question was CD4+ T cells from blood, cultured in vitro, obtained after SARS-CoV-2 vaccination. All receptors derive from a human donor who had recovered from COVID-19.

The rearrangement uses TRBV19 and TRBJ1-2; the D gene is possibly TRBD1 (6 bases). The length of the CDR3 is 13 residues. Trimming pared 3 bases from V and 7 bases from J, leaving 12 bases between. In germline, CDR1 is LNHDA, CDR2 SQIVND (reference sequence). Here the CDR3 reads CASSIPGAPGYTF. The CDR3 DNA reads TGTGCCAGTAGTATTCCGGGGGCTCCTGGCTACACCTTC.

This clonotype was recorded once. This chain connects TRBV5-1 to TRBJ1-5, with no clear D. The V end lost 0 bases, the J end lost 2 bases, and 9 bases lay between the germline ends. Germline loops: CDR1 SGHRS, CDR2 YFSETQ. This CDR3 is 15 amino acids long. In nucleotides, the CDR3 is TGCGCCAGCAGCTTGGATCCGAGGGGCAATCAGCCCCAGCATTTT. This translates into CASSLDPRGNQPQHF.

The chain has TRBV11-1 and TRBJ2-2; D not certain. Germline lookup yields CDR1 SGHAT and CDR2 FQDESV (reference sequence). Trimming left V 1 base short and J 3 bases short, with 6 bases between. The CDR3 sequence is 14 residues long. The CDR3 is CASSLEGYTGELFF. The CDR3 DNA follows: TGTGCCAGCAGCTTAGAGGGATACACCGGGGAGCTGTTTTTT. Full variable domain (remainder filled in from reference TRBV11-1 and TRBJ2-2): EAEVAQSPRYKITEKSQAVAFWCDPISGHATLYWYRQILGQGPELLVQFQDESVVDDSQLPKDRFSAERLKGVDSTLKIQPAELGDSAMYLCASSLEGYTGELFFGEGSRLTVL.

V and J are TRBV7-7 and TRBJ2-5; 13 nucleotides align to TRBD2. This CDR3 has 15 amino acids. Germline CDR1 is SSHAT and CDR2 is FNYEAQ (reference sequence). V gave up 5 bases and J gave up 5 bases; unmatched junction bases: 5. The CDR3 bases are TGTGCCAGCAGCCCACGGACTAGCGGGAGTGAGACCCAGTACTTC. This encodes CASSPRTSGSETQYF.

By sample share, this clonotype is medium-sized. This chain links TRBV20-1 with TRBJ1-6; TRBD1 matches 9 bases. Per the germline V gene, CDR1 is DFQATT and CDR2 is SNEGSKA (reference sequence). The V segment lost 4 bases and the J segment 5 bases; nucleotides outside the gene matches: 12. The CDR3 consists of 17 residues. CDR3 in DNA: TGCAGTGCTACCCCTAACAGGGGGCGCATGGATAATTCACCCCTCCACTTT. Amino acids: CSATPNRGRMDNSPLHF.

The chain carries TRBV4-1 and TRBJ2-5, with 15 nucleotides matching TRBD2. The CDR3 covers 19 residues. Looked up from germline, CDR1 is MGHRA and CDR2 is YSYEKL. V trimming: 3 bases; J trimming: 1 base; junction bases outside the gene matches: 9. The CDR3 region has the DNA TGCGCCAGCAGCCACCCAGGACTAGCGGGAGGGCCGGGCCAAGAGACCCAGTACTTC. This codes for CASSHPGLAGGPGQETQYF.

V is TRBV5-1 and J is TRBJ1-2; D remains ambiguous. Germline loops: CDR1 SGHRS, CDR2 YFSETQ. CDR3 size: 13 residues. V was trimmed by 5 bases and J by 6 bases, leaving 14 bases between them. The CDR3 nucleotides read TGCGCCAGCAGAGGCACCCAGAATGATGGCTACACCTTC. Protein: CASRGTQNDGYTF.

The chain uses TRBV28 and TRBJ2-7, with D maybe TRBD1 (6 bases). The CDR3 sequence is 15 residues long. Trimming stripped 6 bases from V and 1 base from J, with 16 bases between. Germline CDR1 is MDHEN and CDR2 is SYDVKM. This CDR3 is CASSSRQVPSYEQYF. As DNA, the CDR3 is TGTGCCAGCAGCTCTCGACAGGTGCCGTCCTACGAGCAGTACTTC.

The chain carries TRBV10-3 and TRBJ1-5, with a tentative D call TRBD1 (5 bases). The CDR3 runs to 13 residues. Germline loops: CDR1 ENHRY, CDR2 SYGVKD. The V end lost 10 bases, the J end lost 4 bases, and 14 bases lay between the germline ends. CDR3 DNA sequence: TGTGCCACCGGGACCGCCCGGAATCAGCCCCAGCATTTT. Its translation is CATGTARNQPQHF.

This clonotype was seen a handful of times. The genes are TRBV9 and TRBJ1-1; no reliable D call. V lost 1 base and J lost 2, with 6 bases in between. This CDR3 comprises 13 residues. The germline V gene has CDR1 SGDLS and CDR2 YYNGEE. The CDR3 sequence: CASSVKDNTEAFF. The CDR3 coding sequence is TGTGCCAGCAGCGTAAAGGACAACACTGAAGCTTTCTTT.

A few counts support this clonotype. The chain couples TRBV19 to TRBJ1-2; 8 nucleotides match TRBD1. The junction had 10 bases not matched to a gene; V was cut back by 5 bases and J by 8 bases. The germline V gene has CDR1 LNHDA and CDR2 SQIVND (reference sequence). The CDR3 is 14 residues long. The CDR3 region has the DNA TGTGCCAGTAGTGAACAGGACAGGGTTGGAGGCTACACCTTC. This encodes CASSEQDRVGGYTF.

This clonotype turned up a few times. This chain uses TRBV27 with TRBJ2-5, with 9 bases aligning to TRBD2. The CDR3 runs 16 residues. Germline lookup yields CDR1 MNHEY and CDR2 SMNVEV (reference sequence). With V trimmed by 7 bases and J by 6 bases, 15 bases remained unmatched. CDR3 nucleotide sequence: TGTGCCAGCACCCCCCGGGGCGGGAGGGCCTGGCAGACCCAGTACTTC. This encodes CASTPRGGRAWQTQYF.

Only a few counts were recorded for this clonotype. The chain recombines TRBV6-5 with TRBJ1-6; D is unclear. The germline V gene has CDR1 MNHEY and CDR2 SVGAGI. V was pared by 2 bases and J by 0 bases, with 14 bases between. This CDR3 has 18 residues. CDR3 loop: CASSYDTGRSSYNSPLHF. CDR3 nucleotides: TGTGCCAGCAGTTACGATACGGGAAGAAGCTCCTATAATTCACCCCTCCACTTT.

The chain joins TRBV27 to TRBJ1-1, with no clear D. V was pared by 2 bases and J by 8 bases, with 12 bases between. Germline V gene sequence: CDR1 MNHEY, CDR2 SMNVEV (reference sequence). CDR3 length: 13 residues. The CDR3 region is CASSLGLAGEAFF. In DNA, the CDR3 is TGTGCCAGCAGTTTAGGATTGGCGGGCGAAGCTTTCTTT.

This clonotype was detected a few times. V is TRBV7-8 and J is TRBJ2-5, with D perhaps matching TRBD1 or TRBD2 (5 bases each). The CDR3 consists of 11 residues. Between the trimmed V and J ends, which lost 0 bases and 13 bases, there was a span of 9 bases. The V gene's germline CDR1 is SGHVS and CDR2 FQNEAQ. The CDR3 bases are TGTGCCAGCAGCTTAGCGGGGGACCCGTACTTC. Translated, it gives CASSLAGDPYF.

This rearrangement joins TRBV6-2 or TRBV6-3 to TRBJ1-6, with no clear D. This CDR3 region has 14 residues. V was pared by 5 bases and J by 5 bases, with 10 bases between. Germline V lookup: CDR1 MNHEY, CDR2 SVGEGT. For the CDR3, the DNA is TGTGCCAGCAGTAGACGTACGGATAATTCACCCCTCCACTTT. This codes for CASSRRTDNSPLHF.

This clonotype occurred a few times. The chain couples TRBV2 to TRBJ1-2; TRBD1 matches 9 bases. This CDR3 spans 12 amino acids. The V and J ends lost 6 bases and 8 bases, in that order; junction bases with no gene match: 4. Germline CDR1 is SNHLY and CDR2 is FYNNEI. CDR3 residues: CASRTGGEGYTF. CDR3 nucleotide sequence: TGTGCCAGCAGGACAGGGGGGGAGGGCTACACCTTC.

This clonotype was observed a single time. The J gene is TRBJ1-1, the V gene TRBV7-9, with 7 nucleotides matching TRBD1. V lost 1 base, J lost 1 base, and 0 bases stayed unmatched. Germline CDR1 SEHNR, CDR2 FQNEAQ (reference sequence). CDR3 length: 14 amino acids. This CDR3 is CASSLGQGNTEAFF. The DNA of the CDR3 is TGTGCCAGCAGCTTAGGACAGGGGAACACTGAAGCTTTCTTT.

This clonotype was recorded a few times. The CDR3 sequence is CASTRTAQSSYEQYF. The CDR3 region has the DNA TGTGCCAGCACCCGGACAGCGCAGAGCTCCTACGAGCAGTACTTC. The chain has TRBV6-1 and TRBJ2-7; a possible D gene is TRBD1 (6 bases). CDR1 MNHNS and CDR2 SASEGT come from the germline V gene. Between the trimmed V and J ends, which lost 7 bases and 0 bases, there was a span of 16 bases. This CDR3 spans 15 amino acids.

There are a few counts of this clonotype. The chain joins TRBV7-9 to TRBJ2-7, with D possibly matching TRBD2 (5 bases). V dropped 5 bases and J dropped 0 bases, with 14 bases sitting between them. The CDR3 extends over 15 amino acids. CDR1 is SEHNR, CDR2 FQNEAQ, per germline (reference sequence). CDR3 sequence reads: CASSPTGISSYEQYF. For the CDR3, the DNA is TGTGCCAGCAGCCCCACCGGGATCAGCTCCTACGAGCAGTACTTC.

This chain uses TRBV20-1 with TRBJ2-5, with 11 bases lining up with TRBD2. V shed 5 bases, J shed 5 bases, and the junction held 4 bases outside the gene matches. The CDR3 loop spans 13 amino acids. Germline V gene data show CDR1 as DFQATT and CDR2 as SNEGSKA (reference sequence). DNA of the CDR3: TGCAGTGCTCGACTAGCGGGGTATGAGACCCAGTACTTC. Translating gives CSARLAGYETQYF.

This chain links TRBV12-3 or TRBV12-4 with TRBJ1-2, with TRBD1 matching over 11 bases. The CDR3 covers 14 residues. With V trimmed by 6 bases and J by 7 bases, 7 bases remained unmatched. CDR3 sequence: CASRTGQGAFGYTF. CDR3 nucleotides: TGTGCCAGCAGAACAGGACAGGGGGCTTTTGGCTACACCTTC.

This clonotype has a handful of counts. The rearrangement joins TRBV20-1 to TRBJ1-6; tentatively, D is TRBD1 (6 bases). The CDR3 extends over 16 amino acids. V gave up 8 bases and J gave up 6 bases, with 23 bases separating them. CDR1 is DFQATT and CDR2 is SNEGSKA in the germline V gene (reference sequence). CDR3 amino acids: CSPIEIRGGTNSPLHF. The CDR3 region has the DNA TGCAGTCCAATCGAGATCAGAGGGGGGACTAATTCACCCCTCCACTTT.

The V call is TRBV20-1, the J call TRBJ2-7; 9 bases are a match to TRBD2. J lost 5 bases, V lost 4 bases, and 15 bases had no gene match. The CDR3 loop spans 16 amino acids. Germline V CDR1 and CDR2: DFQATT, SNEGSKA (reference sequence). The CDR3 nucleotides read TGCAGTGCTATCGTGGGGGGAAGCGGGAGGCTCCACGAGCAGTACTTC. Translated: CSAIVGGSGRLHEQYF.

This clonotype was observed a handful of times. The J gene is TRBJ2-1, the V gene TRBV27, with D perhaps matching TRBD2 (6 bases). Germline V gene data show CDR1 as MNHEY and CDR2 as SMNVEV (reference sequence). With 6 bases removed from V and 3 bases from J, the gap between germline ends came to 12 bases. There are 14 residues in the CDR3. The CDR3 region is CASRRQTSYNEQFF. In nucleotides, the CDR3 is TGTGCCAGCAGGCGACAGACTAGCTACAATGAGCAGTTCTTC.

This clonotype showed up just a few times. CDR3 in DNA: TGCGCCAGCAGCTTCCTGGCAGATACGCAGTATTTT. It translates to CASSFLADTQYF. The rearrangement joins TRBV5-1 to TRBJ2-3; no clear D. The CDR3 extends over 12 amino acids. Between the trimmed V and J ends, which lost 2 bases and 4 bases, there was a span of 5 bases. The germline gives CDR1 SGHRS, CDR2 YFSETQ. Full variable domain (remainder filled in from reference TRBV5-1 and TRBJ2-3): KAGVTQTPRYLIKTRGQQVTLSCSPISGHRSVSWYQQTPGQGLQFLFEYFSETQRNKGNFPGRFSGRQFSNSRSEMNVSTLELGDSALYLCASSFLADTQYFGPGTRLTVL.

The CDR3 nucleotides read TGTGCCAGCATGCGGCAGGGGTCCTCCTACGAGCAGTACTTC. Translating it yields CASMRQGSSYEQYF. V is TRBV2 and J is TRBJ2-7; D may be TRBD1 (6 bases). The CDR3 consists of 14 residues. With 7 bases removed from V and 0 bases from J, the gap between germline ends came to 13 bases. The germline CDR1 and CDR2 sequences are SNHLY and FYNNEI.